Presented here are 8 T cell receptor beta chains from one specimen sequenced in a study of cytomegalovirus exposure and HLA in healthy donors (dated by TCRdb to about 2017). The library was prepared using the immunoSEQ multiplex PCR assay. For the multiplex PCR, a mixture combining 60 forward primers for TCR Vbeta segments and 13 reverse primers for TCR Jbeta segments was used. Drawn from immuneACCESS, this table holds only the in-frame rearrangements with V and J called that TCRdb kept. Clones are partly lost; checked studies trace under half to an unresolved V gene and leave the rest unexplained. Across this sample there are roughly 110,000 clones, with about 72% seen only once. The leading ten clones occupy roughly 2.3% of the sample. Sequencing was done on a sample of PBMCs. Every receptor here comes from a man younger than 35 in good health and CMV-seronegative.

This clone came up once. This chain links TRBV5-1 with TRBJ2-4; a possible D gene is TRBD1 (5 bases). The CDR3 contains 15 residues. Germline loops: CDR1 SGHRS, CDR2 YFSETQ. V lost 5 bases to trimming and J lost 6 bases, with 18 bases between them. The CDR3 sequence: CASSLPLSRGNIQYF. The CDR3 coding sequence is TGCGCCAGCAGTTTACCCTTGAGTAGGGGAAACATTCAGTACTTC.

This clone has a count of ten or more. The CDR3 region has the DNA TGTGCCAGCACCTACCGACAGGGACCCTCCTACGAGCAGTACTTC. Its protein is CASTYRQGPSYEQYF. The V and J genes are TRBV5-5 and TRBJ2-7, with TRBD1 identical over 7 bases. Germline loops: CDR1 SGHKS, CDR2 YYEKEE (reference sequence). The CDR3 consists of 15 residues. V lost 6 bases, J lost 0 bases, and 9 bases stayed unmatched.

The V call is TRBV5-1, the J call TRBJ2-5; 11 positions match TRBD1. TRBJ2-7 explains the end of the DNA better; the J call may be wrong. The germline CDR1 and CDR2 sequences are SGHRS and YFSETQ. CDR3 length: 14 amino acids. CDR3 sequence (DNA): TGCGCCAGCAGTTCCGGGACAGGGGGCTACGAGCAGTACTTC. As protein: CASSSGTGGYEQYF.

The gene calls are TRBV29-1 and TRBJ1-2, with 7 positions matching TRBD1. The V gene end was trimmed by 7 bases and the J gene end by 4 bases; junction bases not matched to a gene: 12. The CDR3 is 14 residues long. CDR1 and CDR2 (germline): SQVTM, ANQGSEA. This chain's CDR3 is CSASDRANLYGYTF. The CDR3, as DNA: TGCAGCGCCTCCGACAGGGCGAACCTCTATGGCTACACCTTC.

The J gene is TRBJ2-7, the V gene TRBV27, with TRBD2 as a possible D gene (7 bases). The CDR3 loop spans 14 amino acids. Germline V gene data show CDR1 as MNHEY and CDR2 as SMNVEV (reference sequence). V shed 8 bases and J shed 1 base, with 15 bases lying between them. CDR3 sequence: CASAKRDTSYEQYF. In DNA, the CDR3 is TGTGCCAGCGCCAAGCGGGACACGTCCTACGAGCAGTACTTC.

This clone appeared a few times. The rearrangement joins TRBV5-5 to TRBJ2-7; D might be TRBD2 (5 bases). With 5 bases removed from V and 2 bases from J, the gap between germline ends came to 23 bases. The CDR3 is 17 residues long. From germline, CDR1 is SGHKS and CDR2 YYEKEE (reference sequence). CDR3 sequence reads: CASSRRSGSAPTYEQYF. The DNA of the CDR3 is TGTGCCAGCAGTCGTCGGAGCGGATCTGCACCTACCTACGAGCAGTACTTC.

The CDR3 region has the DNA TGTGCCAGCAGCTTAGACGGGAATTCACCCCTCCACTTT. This sequence encodes CASSLDGNSPLHF. The chain combines TRBV13 with TRBJ1-6; D is ambiguous. The CDR3 sequence is 13 residues long. CDR1 and CDR2 from the germline V gene are PRHDT and FYEKMQ (reference sequence). Trimming cost V 1 base and J 7 bases, with 5 bases left between them.

This chain uses TRBV7-8 with TRBJ1-1; possibly TRBD1 for D (6 bases). Trimming pared 5 bases from V and 10 bases from J, leaving 17 bases between. This CDR3 is 13 amino acids long. CDR1 is SGHVS and CDR2 is FQNEAQ in the germline V gene. The DNA of the CDR3 is TGTGCCAGCAGCCCGATGAACAGGGCGGGAGCTTTCTTT. Amino acid sequence: CASSPMNRAGAFF. Supplemented by reference TRBV7-8 and TRBJ1-1, the full variable domain reads GAGVSQSPRYKVAKRGQDVALRCDPISGHVSLFWYQQALGQGPEFLTYFQNEAQLDKSGLPSDRFFAERPEGSVSTLKIQRTQQEDSAVYLCASSPMNRAGAFFGQGTRLTVV.